This TCR beta chain was captured by sequencing in a study of blood T cell repertoires in COVID-19. Study at large: Spain, Italy and the United States supplied samples that represented acute and convalescent COVID-19. The analysed material was cDNA or gDNA that came from T cells, B-cell-depleted T cells, or PBMCs.

The CDR3 runs 15 residues. Per germline, CDR1 SGDLS and CDR2 YYNGEE. Losses at the gene ends were 0 bases for V and 4 bases for J; bases not matched to a gene: 0. Study processing details: By means of reference gene primer amplification, nucleated cell counts were estimated. Assay: immunoSEQ multiplex PCR; the TCRdb copy retains only in-frame clones and omits some. That table is the source of V, J and clone size, and D and trimming were worked out from the DNA. Here the sample spans 100,000 or so clones, roughly 82% being singletons. This clone has just a few counts. Other DNA sequences in the sample encode the same CDR3.

Material: peripheral blood. The TCR sequence derives from a man older than 75 with acute or convalescent COVID-19. V is TRBV9 and J is TRBJ2-1, with 11 bases matching TRBD2. Here the CDR3 reads CASSVGTSGYNEQFF. CDR3 nucleotides: TGTGCCAGCAGCGTAGGGACTAGCGGGTACAATGAGCAGTTCTTC.